The entry below describes one T cell receptor beta chain. The data were taken from a study of blood T cells in healthy people across ages. Alongside a J-beta primer mix, a sample-barcoded 5' primer served in a second PCR lasting about 7 to 12 cycles. A template-switch adaptor with 12 random nucleotides tagged each cDNA molecule. From the 5' RACE reads, TCRdb called clonotypes with MiXCR, one entry per CDR3 protein. The data show 1,500,000 or so distinct CDR3 sequences, approximately 59% seen once. The CDR3 is 16 residues long. Sequencing used blood. The TCR was taken from a man aged 18 to 35 in good health. The V call is TRBV6-7, the J call TRBJ2-4; TRBD1 agrees at 7 bases. The closer fit of TRBJ2-7 to the DNA end suggests the J call may be wrong. TRBV6-7 is an open reading frame whose function is uncertain. CDR3 amino acids: CASRTVRDRGYYEQYF. CDR3 coding DNA: TGTGCCAGCAGAACCGTCCGGGACAGAGGGTACTACGAGCAGTACTTC.